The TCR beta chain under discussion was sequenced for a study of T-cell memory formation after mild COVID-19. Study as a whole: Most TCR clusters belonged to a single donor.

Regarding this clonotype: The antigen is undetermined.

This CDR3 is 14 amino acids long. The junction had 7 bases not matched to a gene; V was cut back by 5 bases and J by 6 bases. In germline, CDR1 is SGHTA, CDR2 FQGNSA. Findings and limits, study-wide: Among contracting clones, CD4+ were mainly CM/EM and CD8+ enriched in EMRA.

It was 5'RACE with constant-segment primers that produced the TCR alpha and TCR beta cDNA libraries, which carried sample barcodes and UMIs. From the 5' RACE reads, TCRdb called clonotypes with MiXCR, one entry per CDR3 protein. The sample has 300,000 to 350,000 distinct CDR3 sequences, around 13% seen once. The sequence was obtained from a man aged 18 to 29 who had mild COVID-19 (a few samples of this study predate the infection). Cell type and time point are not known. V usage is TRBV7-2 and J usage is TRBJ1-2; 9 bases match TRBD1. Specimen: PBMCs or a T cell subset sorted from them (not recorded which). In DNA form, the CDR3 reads TGTGCCAGCAGCCCCCCCGGGACAGGGAATGGCTACACCTTC. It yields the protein CASSPPGTGNGYTF.